This TCR beta chain was obtained from a study of identical twins. General study findings and limits: Cord blood's abundant beta clonotypes had fewer insertions, unlike memory repertoires.

Trimming left V 7 bases short and J 6 bases short, with 13 bases between. CDR3 length: 12 amino acids. Germline V CDR1 and CDR2: SNHLY, FYNNEI. After template switching added a universal primer site, the resulting cDNA carried unique molecular identifiers. TCRdb analysed the 5' RACE reads with MiXCR anew, one entry per CDR3 protein. Here the sample spans some 590,000 distinct CDR3 sequences, 9.6% being singletons. There are a few counts of this clonotype. What it binds is not known. This sample was also put to use in a study of yellow fever vaccine responses in identical twins.

The V call is TRBV2, the J call TRBJ2-7; a weak D match, TRBD2 (6 bases). Sequencing was carried out using PBMCs. This clonotype was obtained from a woman aged 18-35 years in good health. Here the CDR3 reads CASTPQGGEQYF. The CDR3 DNA follows: TGTGCCAGCACTCCCCAGGGAGGCGAGCAGTACTTC.